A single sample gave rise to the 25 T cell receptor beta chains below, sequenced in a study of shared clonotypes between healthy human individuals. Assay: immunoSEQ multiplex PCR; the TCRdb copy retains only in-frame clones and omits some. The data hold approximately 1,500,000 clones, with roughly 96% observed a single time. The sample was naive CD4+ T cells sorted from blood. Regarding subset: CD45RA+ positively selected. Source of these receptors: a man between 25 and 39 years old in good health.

The CDR3 sequence: CASSLSRGKTEAFF. The CDR3 bases are TGTGCCAGCAGCTTAAGTCGGGGGAAAACTGAAGCTTTCTTT. This chain uses TRBV7-6 with TRBJ1-1, with D perhaps matching TRBD1 (5 bases). Per germline, CDR1 SGHVS and CDR2 FNYEAQ. CDR3 length equals 14 residues. The germline V and J ends were trimmed by 2 bases and 5 bases, with 12 bases remaining between them.

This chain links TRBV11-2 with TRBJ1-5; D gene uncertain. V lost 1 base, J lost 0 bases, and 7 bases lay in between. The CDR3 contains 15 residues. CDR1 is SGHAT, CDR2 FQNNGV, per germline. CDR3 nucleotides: TGTGCCAGCAGCTTAGGTTCGTTTAGCAATCAGCCCCAGCATTTT. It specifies CASSLGSFSNQPQHF. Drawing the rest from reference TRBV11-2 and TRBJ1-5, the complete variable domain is EAGVAQSPRYKIIEKRQSVAFWCNPISGHATLYWYQQILGQGPKLLIQFQNNGVVDDSQLPKDRFSAERLKGVDSTLKIQPAKLEDSAVYLCASSLGSFSNQPQHFGDGTRLSIL.

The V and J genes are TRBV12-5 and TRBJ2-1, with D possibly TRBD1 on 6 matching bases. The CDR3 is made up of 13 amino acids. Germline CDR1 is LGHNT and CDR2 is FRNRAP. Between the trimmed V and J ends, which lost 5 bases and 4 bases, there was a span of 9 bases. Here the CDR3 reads CASGPQGYNEQFF. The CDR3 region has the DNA TGTGCTAGTGGTCCGCAGGGGTACAATGAGCAGTTCTTC.

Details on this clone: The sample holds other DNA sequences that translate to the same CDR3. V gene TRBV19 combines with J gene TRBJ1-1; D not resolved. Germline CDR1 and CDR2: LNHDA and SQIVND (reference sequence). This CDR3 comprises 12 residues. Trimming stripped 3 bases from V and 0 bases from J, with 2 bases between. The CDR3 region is CASSILNTEAFF. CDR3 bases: TGTGCCAGTAGTATCCTGAACACTGAAGCTTTCTTT.

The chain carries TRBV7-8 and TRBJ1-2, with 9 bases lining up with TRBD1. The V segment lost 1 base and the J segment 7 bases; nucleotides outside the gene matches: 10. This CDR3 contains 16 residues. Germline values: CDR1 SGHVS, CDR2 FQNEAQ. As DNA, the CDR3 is TGTGCCAGCAGCTTAGTCCGGGACAGGGTGTCAGCTGGCTACACCTTC. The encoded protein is CASSLVRDRVSAGYTF.

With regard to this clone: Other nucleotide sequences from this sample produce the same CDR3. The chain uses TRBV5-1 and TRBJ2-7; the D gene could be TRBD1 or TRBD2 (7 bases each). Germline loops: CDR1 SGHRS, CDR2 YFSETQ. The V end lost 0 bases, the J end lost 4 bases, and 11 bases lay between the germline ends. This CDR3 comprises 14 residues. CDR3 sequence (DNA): TGCGCCAGCAGCTTGGCAGGGGGGGAATACGAGCAGTACTTC. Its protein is CASSLAGGEYEQYF.

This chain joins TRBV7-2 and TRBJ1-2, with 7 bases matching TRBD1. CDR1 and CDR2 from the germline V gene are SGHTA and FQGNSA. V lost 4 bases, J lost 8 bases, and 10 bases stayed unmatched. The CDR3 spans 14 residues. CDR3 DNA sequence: TGTGCCAGCAGCTCCAGACAGGGTTTGAGAGGCTACACCTTC. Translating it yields CASSSRQGLRGYTF.

Written as DNA, the CDR3 is TGTGCCAGCAGCGTAGTCGGACAGGGGGGCGATGAGCAGTTCTTC. Protein sequence: CASSVVGQGGDEQFF. This chain joins TRBV9 and TRBJ2-1; 10 nucleotides agree with TRBD1. With V trimmed by 0 bases and J by 8 bases, 5 bases remained unmatched. Germline values: CDR1 SGDLS, CDR2 YYNGEE. The CDR3 contains 15 residues.

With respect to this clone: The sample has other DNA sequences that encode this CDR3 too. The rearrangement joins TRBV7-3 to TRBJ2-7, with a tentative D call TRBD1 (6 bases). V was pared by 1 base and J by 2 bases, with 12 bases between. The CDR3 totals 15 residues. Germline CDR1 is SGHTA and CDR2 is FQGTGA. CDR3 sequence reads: CASSLNGGPTYEQYF. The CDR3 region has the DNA TGTGCCAGCAGCTTAAATGGGGGCCCAACCTACGAGCAGTACTTC.

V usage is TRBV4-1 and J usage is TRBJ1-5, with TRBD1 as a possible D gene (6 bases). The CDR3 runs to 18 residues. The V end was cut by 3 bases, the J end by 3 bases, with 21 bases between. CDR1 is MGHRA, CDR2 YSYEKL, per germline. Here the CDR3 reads CASSQIHPGTTFNQPQHF. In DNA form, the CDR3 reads TGCGCCAGCAGCCAGATCCATCCCGGGACAACGTTCAATCAGCCCCAGCATTTT.

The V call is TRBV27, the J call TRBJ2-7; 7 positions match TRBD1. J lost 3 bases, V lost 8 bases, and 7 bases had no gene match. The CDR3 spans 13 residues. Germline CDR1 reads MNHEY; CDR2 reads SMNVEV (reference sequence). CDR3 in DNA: TGTGCCAGCGCCCAGGGGGTTAGCTACGAGCAGTACTTC. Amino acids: CASAQGVSYEQYF.

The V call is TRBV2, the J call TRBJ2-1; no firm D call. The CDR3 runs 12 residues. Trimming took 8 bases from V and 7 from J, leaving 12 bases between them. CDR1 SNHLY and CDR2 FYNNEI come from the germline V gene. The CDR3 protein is CASANPPNEQFF. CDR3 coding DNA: TGTGCCAGCGCTAATCCTCCGAATGAGCAGTTCTTC.

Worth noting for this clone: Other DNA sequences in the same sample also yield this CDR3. The CDR3 nucleotides read TGTGCCAGCAGCGTAGCCTCCCCAGATACGCAGTATTTT. Protein product: CASSVASPDTQYF. The rearrangement links TRBV9 to TRBJ2-3; unclear D gene. Germline V gene sequence: CDR1 SGDLS, CDR2 YYNGEE. The CDR3 sequence is 13 residues long. Trimming shortened V by 0 bases and J by 4 bases, and 6 bases separated the two germline ends.

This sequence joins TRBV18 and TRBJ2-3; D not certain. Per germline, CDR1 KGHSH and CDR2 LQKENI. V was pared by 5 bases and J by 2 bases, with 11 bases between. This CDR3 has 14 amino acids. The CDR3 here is CASSAGRVTDTQYF. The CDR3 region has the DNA TGTGCCAGCTCAGCCGGACGGGTCACAGATACGCAGTATTTT.

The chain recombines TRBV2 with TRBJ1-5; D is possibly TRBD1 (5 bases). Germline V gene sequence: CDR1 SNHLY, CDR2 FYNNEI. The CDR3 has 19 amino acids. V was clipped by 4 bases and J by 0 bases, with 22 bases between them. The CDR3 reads CASSGTAVGGTDSNQPQHF. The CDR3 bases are TGTGCCAGCAGTGGAACAGCAGTGGGCGGGACCGATAGCAATCAGCCCCAGCATTTT.

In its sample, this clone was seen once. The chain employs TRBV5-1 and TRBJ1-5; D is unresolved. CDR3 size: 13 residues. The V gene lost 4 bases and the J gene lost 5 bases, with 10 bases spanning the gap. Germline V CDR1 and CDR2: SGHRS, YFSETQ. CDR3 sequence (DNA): TGCGCCAGCAGCCCCCAGCCAGATCAGCCCCAGCATTTT. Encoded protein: CASSPQPDQPQHF.

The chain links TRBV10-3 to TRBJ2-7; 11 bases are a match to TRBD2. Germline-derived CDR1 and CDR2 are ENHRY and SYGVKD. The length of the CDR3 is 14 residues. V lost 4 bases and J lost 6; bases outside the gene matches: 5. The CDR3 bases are TGTGCCATCAGTGCGGAAACTAGCGGGAGCGAGCAGTACTTC. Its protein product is CAISAETSGSEQYF.

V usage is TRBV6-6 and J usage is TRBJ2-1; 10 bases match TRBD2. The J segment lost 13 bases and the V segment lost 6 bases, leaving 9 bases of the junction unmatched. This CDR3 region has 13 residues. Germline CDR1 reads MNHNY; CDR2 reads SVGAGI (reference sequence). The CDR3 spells CASRPSGSSEQFF. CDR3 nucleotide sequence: TGTGCCAGCAGACCTAGCGGGAGTAGTGAACAGTTCTTC.

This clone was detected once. The CDR3 is CASSSPENTEAFF. For the CDR3, the DNA is TGTGCCAGCAGCTCCCCAGAGAACACTGAAGCTTTCTTT. V and J are TRBV5-6 and TRBJ1-1; D call uncertain. The CDR3 length is 13 residues. CDR1 is SGHDT and CDR2 is YYEEEE in the germline V gene. The V end was cut by 3 bases, the J end by 1 base, with 7 bases between.

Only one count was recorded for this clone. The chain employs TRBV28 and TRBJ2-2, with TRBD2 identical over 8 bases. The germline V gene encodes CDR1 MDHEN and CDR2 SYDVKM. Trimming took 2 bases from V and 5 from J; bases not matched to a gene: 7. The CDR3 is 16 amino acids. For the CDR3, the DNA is TGTGCCAGCAGTTTAATAGCGGGACTAGGTACCGGGGAGCTGTTTTTT. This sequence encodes CASSLIAGLGTGELFF.

The CDR3 sequence is CASSSSRLAGSPYEQYF. The CDR3 coding sequence is TGTGCCAGCAGTTCCTCACGACTAGCGGGATCCCCCTACGAGCAGTACTTC. The J gene is TRBJ2-7, the V gene TRBV28; 11 nucleotides agree with TRBD2. Germline V lookup: CDR1 MDHEN, CDR2 SYDVKM. This CDR3 is 17 amino acids long. J gave up 2 bases and V 4 bases, and 10 bases lay outside the gene matches.

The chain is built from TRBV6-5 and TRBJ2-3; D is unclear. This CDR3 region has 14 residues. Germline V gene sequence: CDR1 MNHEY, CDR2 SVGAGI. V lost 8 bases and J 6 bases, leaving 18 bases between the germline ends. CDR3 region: CASQLRWGRDTQYF. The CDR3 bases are TGTGCCAGCCAGTTACGCTGGGGAAGGGATACGCAGTATTTT.

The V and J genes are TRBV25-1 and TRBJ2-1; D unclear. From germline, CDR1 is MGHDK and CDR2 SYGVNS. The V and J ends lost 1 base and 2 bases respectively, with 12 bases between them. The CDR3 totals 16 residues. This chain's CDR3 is CASSELAIRPYNEQFF. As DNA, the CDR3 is TGTGCCAGCAGTGAATTGGCCATAAGGCCCTACAATGAGCAGTTCTTC.

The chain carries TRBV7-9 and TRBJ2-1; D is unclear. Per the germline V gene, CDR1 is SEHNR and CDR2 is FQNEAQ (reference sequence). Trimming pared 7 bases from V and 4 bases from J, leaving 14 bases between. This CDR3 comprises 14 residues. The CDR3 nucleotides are TGTGCCAGCATCGAAGGGCAGTATTACAATGAGCAGTTCTTC. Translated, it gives CASIEGQYYNEQFF. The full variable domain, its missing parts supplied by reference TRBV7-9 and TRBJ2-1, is DTGVSQNPRHKITKRGQNVTFRCDPISEHNRLYWYRQTLGQGPEFLTYFQNEAQLEKSRLLSDRFSAERPKGSFSTLEIQRTEQGDSAMYLCASIEGQYYNEQFFGPGTRLTVL.

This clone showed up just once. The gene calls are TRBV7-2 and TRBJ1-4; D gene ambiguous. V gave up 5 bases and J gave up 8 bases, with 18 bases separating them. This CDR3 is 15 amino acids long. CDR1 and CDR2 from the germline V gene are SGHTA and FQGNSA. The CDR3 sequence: CASSALGGNGEKLFF. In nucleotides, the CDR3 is TGTGCCAGCAGCGCCCTTGGAGGGAACGGGGAAAAACTGTTTTTT.